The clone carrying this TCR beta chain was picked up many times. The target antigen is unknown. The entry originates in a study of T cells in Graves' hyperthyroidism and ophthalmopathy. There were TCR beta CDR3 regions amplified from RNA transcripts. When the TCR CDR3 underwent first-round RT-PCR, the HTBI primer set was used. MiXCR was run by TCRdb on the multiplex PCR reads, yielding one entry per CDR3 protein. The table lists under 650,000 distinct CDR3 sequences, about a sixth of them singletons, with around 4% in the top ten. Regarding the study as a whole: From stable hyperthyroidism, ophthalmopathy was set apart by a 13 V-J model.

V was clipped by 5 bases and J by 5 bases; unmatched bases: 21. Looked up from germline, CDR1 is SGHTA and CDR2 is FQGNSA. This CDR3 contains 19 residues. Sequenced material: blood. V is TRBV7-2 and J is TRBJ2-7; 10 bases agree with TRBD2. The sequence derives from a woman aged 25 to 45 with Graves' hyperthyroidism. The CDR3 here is CASSPHARVQREGGNEQYF. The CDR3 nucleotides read TGTGCCAGCAGCCCCCACGCCCGGGTTCAGCGGGAGGGCGGGAACGAGCAGTACTTC.